The clone carrying this T cell receptor beta chain was recorded at least ten times. Scientists amplified the TCR beta CDR3 regions from RNA transcripts. Second-round multiplex PCR came after first-round RT-PCR with HTBI primers. TCRdb redid the calling of the multiplex PCR reads with MiXCR, one entry per CDR3 protein. The sample shows some 150,000 distinct CDR3 sequences, roughly 36% of them seen only once. This entry comes from a study of Graves' ophthalmopathy and Graves' hyperthyroidism. For the study at large: Peripheral blood sampling preceded any treatment and occurred at initial diagnosis.

CDR1 is MDHEN and CDR2 is SYDVKM in the germline V gene. CDR3 length: 15 residues. V was cut by 4 bases and J by 1 base, with 14 bases left in between. This clonotype was obtained from a man aged 25 to 40 with Graves' ophthalmopathy. The rearrangement links TRBV28 to TRBJ2-7; D tentatively reads TRBD1 or TRBD2 (6 bases each). The sequenced sample was peripheral blood. The CDR3 region has the DNA TGTGCCAGCAGTTCCTCGGGGGCCCCTTCCTACGAGCAGTACTTC. Residues: CASSSSGAPSYEQYF.